Many counts were recorded for the clone carrying this TCR beta chain. The CDR3 extends over 15 amino acids. Trimming pared 5 bases from V and 2 bases from J, leaving 13 bases between. This sample is part of a study of T cells of healthy individuals. TCRdb independently ran MiXCR on the 5' RACE reads; one entry per CDR3 protein. This sample yields 40,000 to 65,000 distinct CDR3 sequences, of which roughly 14% are seen a single time; roughly a sixth belongs to the top ten. The source is a human donor in good health. The rearrangement joins TRBV12-3 or TRBV12-4 to TRBJ2-1; a possible D gene is TRBD2 (5 bases). CDR3 nucleotide sequence: TGTGCCAGCAGTCACCACAATAGCGCCTACAATGAGCAGTTCTTC. Translating it yields CASSHHNSAYNEQFF.